This is a list of T cell receptor beta chains from one sample in a study of blood T cells in healthy people across ages. TCRdb processed the 5' RACE reads anew with MiXCR; each CDR3 protein has one entry. The table records 850,000 to 1,300,000 distinct CDR3 sequences, less than 50% of them present only once. What was sequenced was blood. The receptors stem from a woman aged 55 to 70 in good health. The CDR3 runs from the conserved cysteine through the conserved F or W. Each record gives: J gene, clone size, D gene, V gene, CDR3 protein. D genes are given only for firm matches. Where a row states a size, it is once, few, many or the class of an expanded clone; other rows omit it.

>TRBJ2-4|.|TRBD1|TRBV11-2
CASSQYSGTGYQYF
>TRBJ2-7|.|.|TRBV7-9
CASSLSVPYEQYF
>TRBJ2-7|.|TRBD2|TRBV27
CASSSRLAVFAYEQYF
>TRBJ1-1|once|.|TRBV19
CASSIGSGAFNTEAFF
>TRBJ2-1|few|TRBD2|TRBV20-1
CSARLAVSYNEQFF
>TRBJ2-1|few|TRBD1|TRBV9
CASSVGQGAYNEQFF
>TRBJ2-7|.|.|TRBV28
CASRAGTQIGVEQYF
>TRBJ2-7|few|.|TRBV27
CASTLLPPPTLGGFSYEQYF
>TRBJ2-1|.|.|TRBV11-2
CASSLDRRAGRGFF
>TRBJ2-1|few|TRBD2|TRBV4-2
CASSQGTSGINEQFF
>TRBJ2-4|few|TRBD2|TRBV12-3/TRBV12-4
CASSFPAGTAKNIQYF
>TRBJ2-1|once|TRBD1|TRBV24-1
CATSDVRDRGPNEQFF
>TRBJ1-5|.|.|TRBV2
CANSESGGVQPQHF
>TRBJ2-1|.|.|TRBV19
CASSMDGGSYNEQFF
>TRBJ2-7|few|TRBD1|TRBV27
CASRPGQVVYEQYF
>TRBJ2-5|.|.|TRBV2
CASSDRSRGETQYF
>TRBJ1-1|.|.|TRBV5-4
CASSERGPNTEAFF
>TRBJ1-4|many|.|TRBV11-2
CASSRDGKNEKLFF
>TRBJ2-7|few|TRBD2|TRBV7-9
CASSTTQAGGPFNEQYF
>TRBJ1-6|few|.|TRBV11-2
CASSLTGGNNSPLHF
>TRBJ2-1|.|.|TRBV5-1
CASHLAPNEQFF
>TRBJ1-6|.|TRBD1|TRBV11-2
CASSYTSQGARYNSPLHF
>TRBJ2-1|.|.|TRBV6-5
CASSYSLGFSEQFF
>TRBJ2-5|few|TRBD1|TRBV11-2
CASSRGQLGFETQYF
>TRBJ2-3|.|.|TRBV10-1
CASRGTQGGTQPDTQYF
>TRBJ2-3|.|.|TRBV7-2
CASSLDRDPTDTQYF
>.|.|.|TRBV15
CATSRDFVDEQYF